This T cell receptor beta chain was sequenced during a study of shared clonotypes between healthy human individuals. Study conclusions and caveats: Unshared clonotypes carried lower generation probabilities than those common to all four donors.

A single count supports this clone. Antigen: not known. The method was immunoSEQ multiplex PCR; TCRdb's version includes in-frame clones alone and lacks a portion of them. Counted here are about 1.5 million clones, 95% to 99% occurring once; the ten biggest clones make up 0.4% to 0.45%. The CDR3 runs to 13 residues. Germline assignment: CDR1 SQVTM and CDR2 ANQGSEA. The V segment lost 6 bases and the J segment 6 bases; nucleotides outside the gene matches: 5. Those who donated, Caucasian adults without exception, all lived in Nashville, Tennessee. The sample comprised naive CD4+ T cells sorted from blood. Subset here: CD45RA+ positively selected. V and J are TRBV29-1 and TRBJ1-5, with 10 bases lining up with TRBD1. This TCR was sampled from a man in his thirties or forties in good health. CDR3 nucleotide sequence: TGCAGCGTAGGACAGGGGGTTAGTCAGCCCCAGCATTTT. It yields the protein CSVGQGVSQPQHF. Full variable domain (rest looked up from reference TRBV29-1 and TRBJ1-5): SAVISQKPSRDICQRGTSLTIQCQVDSQVTMMFWYRQQPGQSLTLIATANQGSEATYESGFVIDKFPISRPNLTFSTLTVSNMSPEDSSIYLCSVGQGVSQPQHFGDGTRLSIL.